These 24 T cell receptor beta chains share one sample of origin, sequenced in a study of cytomegalovirus exposure and HLA in healthy donors. In the PCR, 60 Vbeta and 13 Jbeta primers were used. TCRdb keeps only in-frame clones here, not all; method: immunoSEQ multiplex PCR. The sample has 95,000 to 150,000 clones. The sequenced material came from PBMCs. All receptors derive from a man aged 18 to 29 in good health and CMV-seronegative.

The chain is built from TRBV5-4 and TRBJ2-5; D might be TRBD1 (5 bases). Between the trimmed V and J ends, which lost 4 bases and 5 bases, there was a span of 12 bases. CDR1 is SGHNT, CDR2 YYREEE, per germline (reference sequence). The CDR3 consists of 13 residues. The CDR3 sequence is CASSLGQLETQYF. CDR3 DNA sequence: TGTGCCAGCAGCCTTGGACAACTGGAGACCCAGTACTTC.

The chain employs TRBV5-1 and TRBJ1-1; perhaps TRBD1 as D (6 bases). Germline values: CDR1 SGHRS, CDR2 YFSETQ. V was cut by 3 bases and J by 1 base, with 13 bases left in between. This CDR3 comprises 15 residues. The CDR3 bases are TGCGCCAGCAGCTGGGGTGGGGGCGAGAACACTGAAGCTTTCTTT. This gives the protein CASSWGGGENTEAFF.

The chain couples TRBV6-6 to TRBJ2-7; TRBD1 aligns across 10 bases. Germline lookup yields CDR1 MNHNY and CDR2 SVGAGI (reference sequence). V trimming: 6 bases; J trimming: 3 bases; junction bases outside the gene matches: 11. The CDR3 loop spans 16 amino acids. CDR3 sequence reads: CASSPPAGTGVYEQYF. CDR3 DNA: TGTGCCAGCAGCCCCCCCGCCGGGACAGGGGTCTACGAGCAGTACTTC.

The V call is TRBV6-1, the J call TRBJ2-5, with 9 bases that match TRBD1. V lost 1 base and J lost 2; bases outside the gene matches: 2. The CDR3 consists of 15 residues. Per the germline V gene, CDR1 is MNHNS and CDR2 is SASEGT. In DNA form, the CDR3 reads TGTGCCAGCAGTGAAGACAGGGGGCGTCAAGAGACCCAGTACTTC. Its protein product is CASSEDRGRQETQYF.

The chain has TRBV11-2 and TRBJ2-1, with 7 bases aligning to TRBD2. The V gene end was trimmed by 4 bases and the J gene end by 10 bases; junction bases not matched to a gene: 13. The CDR3 has 15 residues. CDR1 is SGHAT and CDR2 is FQNNGV in the germline V gene. The CDR3 nucleotides are TGTGCCAGCAGCTCAGGGAGGGCAGCCGGGCCCGAGCAGTTCTTC. Protein: CASSSGRAAGPEQFF.

The J gene is TRBJ2-5, the V gene TRBV7-9; the D is unclear. This CDR3 comprises 15 residues. V lost 6 bases to trimming and J lost 1 base, with 15 bases between them. Germline-derived CDR1 and CDR2 are SEHNR and FQNEAQ (reference sequence). In DNA form, the CDR3 reads TGTGCCAGCAGTTTCAAGAAATTCAGCCAAGAGACCCAGTACTTC. It codes for CASSFKKFSQETQYF.

The J gene is TRBJ2-5, the V gene TRBV18; D not resolved. Germline CDR1 KGHSH, CDR2 LQKENI. This CDR3 comprises 15 residues. Trimming took off 2 bases at V and 5 bases at J, with 15 bases between the two ends. CDR3 amino acids: CASSPSNPGRETQYF. The DNA for the CDR3 is TGTGCCAGCTCACCAAGTAACCCCGGTCGGGAGACCCAGTACTTC.

The rearrangement links TRBV15 to TRBJ2-6, with D possibly being TRBD1 (6 bases). Trimming took 0 bases from V and 2 from J, leaving 14 bases between them. In germline, CDR1 is LNHNV, CDR2 YYDKDF (reference sequence). CDR3 length: 18 amino acids. In nucleotides, the CDR3 is TGTGCCACCAGCAGAGATCGGCAGGGGAGTCCTGGGGCCAACGTCCTGACTTTC. This translates into CATSRDRQGSPGANVLTF.

The chain joins TRBV2 to TRBJ1-5, with TRBD1 as a possible D gene (5 bases). Trimming removed 6 bases at V and 5 bases at J, with 17 bases between. Germline CDR1 and CDR2: SNHLY and FYNNEI. CDR3 length: 15 residues. The CDR3 sequence: CASRMDILVDQPQHF. The DNA of the CDR3 is TGTGCCAGCAGGATGGACATTTTAGTCGATCAGCCCCAGCATTTT.

About this clone: Other DNA variants within this sample encode the same CDR3. The rearrangement joins TRBV25-1 to TRBJ2-7; 10 bases agree with TRBD1. The CDR3 is 14 amino acids. CDR1 is MGHDK and CDR2 is SYGVNS in the germline V gene. V was pared by 3 bases and J by 6 bases, with 5 bases of the junction left unmatched. Here the CDR3 DNA reads TGTGCCAGCAGTGAGTTTGGACAGGGGGGCGAGCAGTACTTC. Its translation: CASSEFGQGGEQYF.

This chain connects TRBV4-1 to TRBJ1-2, with a weak D call TRBD1 (5 bases). The CDR3 loop spans 14 amino acids. The germline CDR1 and CDR2 sequences are MGHRA and YSYEKL. Trimming took off 4 bases at V and 5 bases at J, with 14 bases between the two ends. CDR3 in DNA: TGCGCCAGCAGCCCGCAGGGAGGGCAGTATGGCTACACCTTC. The encoded protein is CASSPQGGQYGYTF.

The chain has TRBV28 and TRBJ1-5, with a possible D match to TRBD1 (6 bases). From germline, CDR1 is MDHEN and CDR2 SYDVKM. V lost 1 base and J lost 7, with 11 bases in between. The CDR3 is 14 residues long. The CDR3, as DNA: TGTGCCAGCAGTTTATCAGGGGCGCACCAGCCCCAGCATTTT. Translated, it gives CASSLSGAHQPQHF.

The chain uses TRBV6-6 and TRBJ1-5; 7 nucleotides align to TRBD1. The CDR3 covers 13 residues. V lost 4 bases and J lost 7; bases outside the gene matches: 4. Germline CDR1 and CDR2: MNHNY and SVGAGI (reference sequence). The CDR3 nucleotides read TGTGCCAGCAGTTCAGGGGGTTACCAGCCCCAGCATTTT. This codes for CASSSGGYQPQHF.

This sequence joins TRBV28 and TRBJ1-1; 7 positions match TRBD1. V lost 6 bases and J lost 9; bases outside the gene matches: 7. Germline V gene data show CDR1 as MDHEN and CDR2 as SYDVKM. The CDR3 runs 12 residues. The CDR3 loop reads CASSLLTGQAFF. The CDR3, as DNA: TGTGCCAGCAGCCTACTGACAGGGCAAGCTTTCTTT.

This chain links TRBV7-2 with TRBJ2-1, with 11 bases fitting TRBD2. Trimming cost V 1 base and J 4 bases; bases outside gene matches: 3. CDR1 is SGHTA, CDR2 FQGNSA, per germline. The CDR3 sequence is 16 residues long. CDR3 region: CASSLVGTSGYNEQFF. Written as DNA, the CDR3 is TGTGCCAGCAGCTTAGTTGGGACTAGCGGATACAATGAGCAGTTCTTC. Together with reference TRBV7-2 and TRBJ2-1, the CDR3 gives the full variable domain: GAGVSQSPSNKVTEKGKDVELRCDPISGHTALYWYRQSLGQGLEFLIYFQGNSAPDKSGLPSDRFSAERTGGSVSTLTIQRTQQEDSAVYLCASSLVGTSGYNEQFFGPGTRLTVL.

Notes on this clone: A read error may produce the germline difference seen at one junction end. The V call is TRBV5-1, the J call TRBJ2-7; 13 nucleotides agree with TRBD2. The germline gives CDR1 SGHRS, CDR2 YFSETQ. This CDR3 contains 14 residues. The CDR3 sequence: CASSIELAGGLAIF. In DNA, the CDR3 is TGCGCCAGCAGCATCGAACTAGCGGGGGGGTTGGCGATCTTC.

V is TRBV2 and J is TRBJ2-5; 9 bases align to TRBD1. Germline V lookup: CDR1 SNHLY, CDR2 FYNNEI. Trimming removed 1 base from V and 5 bases from J; junction bases left unmatched: 5. The CDR3 is made up of 15 amino acids. CDR3 sequence (DNA): TGTGCCAGCAGTGAAGTCACAGGGGGCGGGGAGACCCAGTACTTC. It yields the protein CASSEVTGGGETQYF.

The chain employs TRBV6-5 and TRBJ2-7, with D possibly matching TRBD2 (5 bases). This CDR3 contains 14 residues. Per germline, CDR1 MNHEY and CDR2 SVGAGI. V lost 8 bases to trimming and J lost 1 base, with 15 bases between them. The CDR3 loop reads CASRPYGDSYEQYF. DNA for the CDR3: TGTGCCAGCCGCCCGTACGGGGATTCCTACGAGCAGTACTTC.

This rearrangement joins TRBV14 to TRBJ2-3, with D tentatively TRBD1 (5 bases). Germline lookup yields CDR1 SGHDN and CDR2 FVKESK. This CDR3 region has 15 residues. Trimming shortened V by 1 base and J by 6 bases, and 14 bases separated the two germline ends. In DNA, the CDR3 is TGTGCCAGCAGCCAAGTAACAGGCCTTGAGGATACGCAGTATTTT. It translates to CASSQVTGLEDTQYF.

This chain uses TRBV27 with TRBJ1-2; 8 bases line up with TRBD1. Germline loops: CDR1 MNHEY, CDR2 SMNVEV (reference sequence). The CDR3 sequence is 13 residues long. The V gene end was trimmed by 5 bases and the J gene end by 3 bases; junction bases not matched to a gene: 2. CDR3 residues: CASSNRGYYGYTF. The CDR3 bases are TGTGCCAGCAGTAACAGGGGGTACTATGGCTACACCTTC.

The J gene is TRBJ2-7, the V gene TRBV6-5; TRBD2 agrees at 7 bases. The CDR3 runs 14 residues. Germline assignment: CDR1 MNHEY and CDR2 SVGAGI. J gave up 4 bases and V 9 bases, and 12 bases lay outside the gene matches. The CDR3 region has the DNA TGTGCCAGGAGGGCCTGGGTAGCGGGTTACGAGCAGTACTTC. Amino acids: CARRAWVAGYEQYF.

V gene TRBV19 combines with J gene TRBJ1-3; 7 bases match TRBD1. This CDR3 comprises 13 residues. Germline CDR1 reads LNHDA; CDR2 reads SQIVND (reference sequence). The J segment lost 1 base and the V segment lost 10 bases, leaving 4 bases of the junction unmatched. The CDR3 DNA sequence: TGTGCCACCAGGGGGGCGTCTGGAAACACCATATATTTT. Translating gives CATRGASGNTIYF.

This rearrangement joins TRBV11-2 to TRBJ1-1; D is ambiguous. Germline lookup yields CDR1 SGHAT and CDR2 FQNNGV. Trimming took 7 bases from V and 1 from J, leaving 19 bases between them. The CDR3 runs to 16 residues. The CDR3 DNA follows: TGTGCCAGCAAGGAGGGTTGGTCATCAGCGAACACTGAAGCTTTCTTT. Amino acid sequence: CASKEGWSSANTEAFF. Based on the CDR3 plus reference TRBV11-2 and TRBJ1-1, the full variable domain is EAGVAQSPRYKIIEKRQSVAFWCNPISGHATLYWYQQILGQGPKLLIQFQNNGVVDDSQLPKDRFSAERLKGVDSTLKIQPAKLEDSAVYLCASKEGWSSANTEAFFGQGTRLTVV.

The rearrangement uses TRBV28 and TRBJ2-7, with D possibly being TRBD1 (6 bases). The V and J ends lost 6 bases and 4 bases respectively, with 19 bases between them. The germline gives CDR1 MDHEN, CDR2 SYDVKM. This CDR3 is built from 15 residues. CDR3 loop: CASSFSGTPLYEQYF. The CDR3 nucleotides read TGTGCCAGCAGCTTCTCCGGGACACCACTGTACGAGCAGTACTTC. The full variable domain, completed using reference TRBV28 and TRBJ2-7, is DVKVTQSSRYLVKRTGEKVFLECVQDMDHENMFWYRQDPGLGLRLIYFSYDVKMKEKGDIPEGYSVSREKKERFSLILESASTNQTSMYLCASSFSGTPLYEQYFGPGTRLTVT.